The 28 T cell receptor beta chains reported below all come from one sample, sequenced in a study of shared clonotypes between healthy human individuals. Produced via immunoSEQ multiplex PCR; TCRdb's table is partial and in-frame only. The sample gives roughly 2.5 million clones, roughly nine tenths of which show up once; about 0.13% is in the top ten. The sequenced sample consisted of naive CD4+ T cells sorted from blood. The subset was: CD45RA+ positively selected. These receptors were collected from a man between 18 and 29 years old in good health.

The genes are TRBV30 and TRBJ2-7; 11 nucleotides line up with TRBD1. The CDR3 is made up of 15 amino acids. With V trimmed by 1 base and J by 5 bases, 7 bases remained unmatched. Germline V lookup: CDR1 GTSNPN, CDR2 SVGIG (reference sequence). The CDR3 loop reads CAWSEWTGGYDEQYF. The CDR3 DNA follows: TGTGCCTGGAGTGAATGGACAGGGGGCTACGACGAGCAGTACTTC.

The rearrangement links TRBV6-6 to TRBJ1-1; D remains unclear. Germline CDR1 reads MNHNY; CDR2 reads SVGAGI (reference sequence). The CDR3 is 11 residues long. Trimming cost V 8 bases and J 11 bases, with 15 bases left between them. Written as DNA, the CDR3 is TGTGCCAGCGGACCCCCAAGGGAGGCTTTCTTT. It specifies CASGPPREAFF.

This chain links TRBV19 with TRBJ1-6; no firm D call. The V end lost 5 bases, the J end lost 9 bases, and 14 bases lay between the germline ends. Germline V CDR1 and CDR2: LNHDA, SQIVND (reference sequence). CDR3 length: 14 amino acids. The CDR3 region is CASSPTEGSSPLHF. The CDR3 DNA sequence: TGTGCCAGTAGTCCAACGGAGGGAAGTTCACCCCTCCACTTT. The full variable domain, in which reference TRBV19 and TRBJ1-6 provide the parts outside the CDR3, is DGGITQSPKYLFRKEGQNVTLSCEQNLNHDAMYWYRQDPGQGLRLIYYSQIVNDFQKGDIAEGYSVSREKKESFPLTVTSAQKNPTAFYLCASSPTEGSSPLHFGNGTRLTVT.

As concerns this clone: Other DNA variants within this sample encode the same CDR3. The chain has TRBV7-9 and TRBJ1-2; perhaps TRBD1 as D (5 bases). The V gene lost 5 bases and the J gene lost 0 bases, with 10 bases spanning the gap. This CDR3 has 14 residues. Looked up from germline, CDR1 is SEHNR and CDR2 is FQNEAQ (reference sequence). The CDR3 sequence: CASSPGGANYGYTF. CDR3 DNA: TGTGCCAGCAGCCCTGGGGGGGCTAACTATGGCTACACCTTC.

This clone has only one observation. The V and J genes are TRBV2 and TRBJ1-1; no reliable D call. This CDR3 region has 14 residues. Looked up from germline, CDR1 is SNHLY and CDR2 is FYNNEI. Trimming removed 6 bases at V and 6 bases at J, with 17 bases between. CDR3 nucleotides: TGTGCCAGCAGCCCTGAAAGCCTCGGCGCTGAAGCTTTCTTT. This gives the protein CASSPESLGAEAFF.

The CDR3 nucleotides read TGTGCCAGCAGCTTAGGGGGGGACAGGGAAACTTTCTTT. It specifies CASSLGGDRETFF. This chain links TRBV7-9 with TRBJ1-1; 9 bases line up with TRBD1. The CDR3 spans 13 residues. J gave up 12 bases and V 1 base, and 6 bases lay outside the gene matches. In germline, CDR1 is SEHNR, CDR2 FQNEAQ (reference sequence).

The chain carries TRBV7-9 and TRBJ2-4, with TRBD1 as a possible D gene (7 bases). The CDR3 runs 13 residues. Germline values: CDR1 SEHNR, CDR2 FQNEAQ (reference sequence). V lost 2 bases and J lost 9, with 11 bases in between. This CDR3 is CASSLSGGGIQYF. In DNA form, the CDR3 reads TGTGCCAGCAGCTTATCAGGGGGAGGCATTCAGTACTTC.

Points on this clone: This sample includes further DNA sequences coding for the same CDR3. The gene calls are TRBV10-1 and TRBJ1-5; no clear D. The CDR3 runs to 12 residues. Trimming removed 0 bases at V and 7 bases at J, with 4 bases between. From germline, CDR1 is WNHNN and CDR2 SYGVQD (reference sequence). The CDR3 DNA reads TGCGCCAGCAGTGAGTCGGGACAGCCCCAGCATTTT. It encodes CASSESGQPQHF.

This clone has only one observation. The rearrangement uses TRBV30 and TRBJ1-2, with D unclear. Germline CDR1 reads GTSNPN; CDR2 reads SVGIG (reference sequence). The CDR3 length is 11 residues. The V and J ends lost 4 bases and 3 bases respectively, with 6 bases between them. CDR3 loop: CAWNLYYGYTF. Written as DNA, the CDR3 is TGTGCCTGGAACCTCTACTATGGCTACACCTTC. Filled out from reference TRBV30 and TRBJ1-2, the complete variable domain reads SQTIHQWPATLVQPVGSPLSLECTVEGTSNPNLYWYRQAAGRGLQLLFYSVGIGQISSEVPQNLSASRPQDRQFILSSKKLLLSDSGFYLCAWNLYYGYTFGSGTRLTVV.

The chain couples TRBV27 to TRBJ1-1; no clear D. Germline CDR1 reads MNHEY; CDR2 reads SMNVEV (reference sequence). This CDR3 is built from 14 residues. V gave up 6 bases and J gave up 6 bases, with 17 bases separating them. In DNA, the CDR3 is TGTGCCAGCAGCTTCTCGGGCGTATCGGCTGAAGCTTTCTTT. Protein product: CASSFSGVSAEAFF.

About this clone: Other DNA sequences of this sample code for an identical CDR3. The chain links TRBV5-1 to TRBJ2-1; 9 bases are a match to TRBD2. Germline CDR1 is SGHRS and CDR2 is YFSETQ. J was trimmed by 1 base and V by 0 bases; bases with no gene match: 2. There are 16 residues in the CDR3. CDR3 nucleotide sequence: TGCGCCAGCAGCTTGGTAGCGGGAGAATCCTACAATGAGCAGTTCTTC. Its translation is CASSLVAGESYNEQFF. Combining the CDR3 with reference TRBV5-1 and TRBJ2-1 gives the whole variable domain KAGVTQTPRYLIKTRGQQVTLSCSPISGHRSVSWYQQTPGQGLQFLFEYFSETQRNKGNFPGRFSGRQFSNSRSEMNVSTLELGDSALYLCASSLVAGESYNEQFFGPGTRLTVL.

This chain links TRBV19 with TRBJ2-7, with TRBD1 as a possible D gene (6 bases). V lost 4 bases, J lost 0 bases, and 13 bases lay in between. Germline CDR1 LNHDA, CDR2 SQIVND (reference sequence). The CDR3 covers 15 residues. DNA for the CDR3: TGTGCCAGTAGTAGGACAGTGAAAAGCTCCTACGAGCAGTACTTC. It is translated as CASSRTVKSSYEQYF. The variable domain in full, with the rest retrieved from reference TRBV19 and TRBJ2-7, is DGGITQSPKYLFRKEGQNVTLSCEQNLNHDAMYWYRQDPGQGLRLIYYSQIVNDFQKGDIAEGYSVSREKKESFPLTVTSAQKNPTAFYLCASSRTVKSSYEQYFGPGTRLTVT.

CDR3 amino acids: CASSPLVAGGEQYF. The DNA of the CDR3 is TGTGCCAGCTCACCACTGGTAGCGGGTGGCGAGCAGTACTTC. The chain is built from TRBV18 and TRBJ2-7, with 7 positions matching TRBD2. J lost 6 bases, V lost 1 base, and 6 bases had no gene match. CDR1 is KGHSH and CDR2 is LQKENI in the germline V gene. CDR3 length equals 14 residues.

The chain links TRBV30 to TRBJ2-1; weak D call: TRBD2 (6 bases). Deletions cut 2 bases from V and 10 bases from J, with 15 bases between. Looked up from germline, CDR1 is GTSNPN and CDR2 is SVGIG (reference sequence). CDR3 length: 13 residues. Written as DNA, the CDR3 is TGTGCCTGGAGTCCAGGCGGGATTCCCGAGCAGTTCTTC. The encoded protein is CAWSPGGIPEQFF.

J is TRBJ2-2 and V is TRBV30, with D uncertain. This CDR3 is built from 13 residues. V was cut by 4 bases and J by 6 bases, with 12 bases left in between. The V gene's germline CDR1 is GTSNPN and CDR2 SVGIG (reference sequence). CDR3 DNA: TGTGCCTGGATTGGGCAATTTGCCGGGGAGCTGTTTTTT. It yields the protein CAWIGQFAGELFF.

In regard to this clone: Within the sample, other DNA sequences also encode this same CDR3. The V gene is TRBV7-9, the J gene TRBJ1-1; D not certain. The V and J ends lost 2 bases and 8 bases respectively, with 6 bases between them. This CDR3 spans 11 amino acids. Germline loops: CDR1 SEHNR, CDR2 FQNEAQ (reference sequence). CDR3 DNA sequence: TGTGCCAGCAGCTTAAGGCTGGAAGCTTTCTTT. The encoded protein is CASSLRLEAFF.

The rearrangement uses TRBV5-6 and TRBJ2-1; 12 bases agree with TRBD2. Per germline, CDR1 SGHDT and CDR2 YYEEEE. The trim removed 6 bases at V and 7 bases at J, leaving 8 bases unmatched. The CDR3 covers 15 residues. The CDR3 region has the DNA TGTGCCAGCACCCCCAGTCTAGCGGGGGGGAATGAGCAGTTCTTC. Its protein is CASTPSLAGGNEQFF.

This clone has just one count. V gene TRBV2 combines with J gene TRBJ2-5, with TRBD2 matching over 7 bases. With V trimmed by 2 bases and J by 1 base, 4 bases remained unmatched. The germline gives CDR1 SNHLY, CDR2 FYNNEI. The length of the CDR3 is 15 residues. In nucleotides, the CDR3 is TGTGCCAGCAGTGAAAGACTAGCTAGCCAAGAGACCCAGTACTTC. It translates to CASSERLASQETQYF.

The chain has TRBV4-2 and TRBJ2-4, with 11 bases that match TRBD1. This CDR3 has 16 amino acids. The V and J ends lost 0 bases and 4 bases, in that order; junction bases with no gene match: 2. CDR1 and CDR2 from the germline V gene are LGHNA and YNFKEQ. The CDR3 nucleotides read TGTGCCAGCAGCCAAGATGGACAGGGGGCAAAAAACATTCAGTACTTC. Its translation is CASSQDGQGAKNIQYF.

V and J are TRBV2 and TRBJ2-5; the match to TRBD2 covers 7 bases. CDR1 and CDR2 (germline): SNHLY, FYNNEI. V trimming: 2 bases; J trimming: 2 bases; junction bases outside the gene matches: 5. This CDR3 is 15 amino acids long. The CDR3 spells CASSEPGGVQETQYF. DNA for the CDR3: TGTGCCAGCAGTGAACCTGGGGGGGTACAAGAGACCCAGTACTTC.

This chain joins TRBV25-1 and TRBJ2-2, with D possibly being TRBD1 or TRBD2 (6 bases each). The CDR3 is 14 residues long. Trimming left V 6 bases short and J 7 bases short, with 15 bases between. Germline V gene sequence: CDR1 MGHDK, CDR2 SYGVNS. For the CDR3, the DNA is TGTGCCAGCAGGCGACCCGGGGGCGACGGGGAGCTGTTTTTT. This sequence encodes CASRRPGGDGELFF.

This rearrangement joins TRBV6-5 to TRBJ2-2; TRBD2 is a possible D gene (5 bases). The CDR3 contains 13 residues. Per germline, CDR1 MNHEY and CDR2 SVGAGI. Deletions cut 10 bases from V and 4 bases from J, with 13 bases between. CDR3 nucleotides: TGTGCCACTAGCCGGGGAGTCACCGGGGAGCTGTTTTTT. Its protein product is CATSRGVTGELFF.

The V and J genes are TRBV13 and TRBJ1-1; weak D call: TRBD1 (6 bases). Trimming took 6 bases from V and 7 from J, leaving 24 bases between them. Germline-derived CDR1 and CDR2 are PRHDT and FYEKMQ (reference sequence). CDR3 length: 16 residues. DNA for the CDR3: TGTGCCAGCAGGCGGGGGCAGCTTATAACTACTAATGAAGCTTTCTTT. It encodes CASRRGQLITTNEAFF.

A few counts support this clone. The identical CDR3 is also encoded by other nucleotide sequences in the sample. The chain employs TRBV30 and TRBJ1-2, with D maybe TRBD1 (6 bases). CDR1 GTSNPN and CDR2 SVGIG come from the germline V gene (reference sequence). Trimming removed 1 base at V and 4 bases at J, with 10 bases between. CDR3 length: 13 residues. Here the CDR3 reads CAWSEQGGYGYTF. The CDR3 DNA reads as TGTGCCTGGAGTGAACAGGGAGGCTATGGCTACACCTTC.

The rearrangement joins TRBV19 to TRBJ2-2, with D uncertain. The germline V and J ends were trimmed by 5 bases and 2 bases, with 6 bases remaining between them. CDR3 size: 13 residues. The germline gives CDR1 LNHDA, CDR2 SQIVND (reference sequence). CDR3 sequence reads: CASSEQNTGELFF. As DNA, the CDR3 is TGTGCCAGTAGTGAACAAAACACCGGGGAGCTGTTTTTT.

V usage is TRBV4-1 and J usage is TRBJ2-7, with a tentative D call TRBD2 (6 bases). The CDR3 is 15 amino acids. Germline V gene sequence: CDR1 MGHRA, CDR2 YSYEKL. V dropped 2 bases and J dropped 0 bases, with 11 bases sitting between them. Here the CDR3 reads CASSQNLALSYEQYF. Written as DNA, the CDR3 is TGCGCCAGCAGCCAAAATCTAGCGCTCTCCTACGAGCAGTACTTC.

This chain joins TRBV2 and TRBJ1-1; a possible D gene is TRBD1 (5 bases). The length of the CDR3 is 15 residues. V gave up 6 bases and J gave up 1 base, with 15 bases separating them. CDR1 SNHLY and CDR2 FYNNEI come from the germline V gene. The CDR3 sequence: CASRSRAGGNTEAFF. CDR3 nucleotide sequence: TGTGCCAGCAGAAGCAGGGCTGGGGGGAACACTGAAGCTTTCTTT.

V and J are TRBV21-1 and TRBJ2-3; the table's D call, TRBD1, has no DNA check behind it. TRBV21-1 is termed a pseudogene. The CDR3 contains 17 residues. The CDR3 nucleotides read TGTGCCAACTCGCAGGGGGGAGCTTTTTCTAGCACAGATACGCAGTATTTT. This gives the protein CANSQGGAFSSTDTQYF.